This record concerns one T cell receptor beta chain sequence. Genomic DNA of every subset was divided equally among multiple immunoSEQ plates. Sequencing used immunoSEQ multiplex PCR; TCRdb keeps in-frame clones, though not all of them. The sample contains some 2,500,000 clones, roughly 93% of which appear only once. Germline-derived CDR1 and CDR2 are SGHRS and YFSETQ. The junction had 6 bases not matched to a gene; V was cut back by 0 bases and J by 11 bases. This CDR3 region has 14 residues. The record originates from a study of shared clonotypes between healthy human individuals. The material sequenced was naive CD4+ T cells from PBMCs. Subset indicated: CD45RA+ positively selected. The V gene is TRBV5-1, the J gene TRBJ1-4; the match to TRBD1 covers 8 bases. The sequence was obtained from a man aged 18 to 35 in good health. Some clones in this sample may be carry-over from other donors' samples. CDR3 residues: CASSLATGASKLFF. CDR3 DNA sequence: TGCGCCAGCAGCTTGGCGACAGGGGCATCCAAACTGTTTTTT.